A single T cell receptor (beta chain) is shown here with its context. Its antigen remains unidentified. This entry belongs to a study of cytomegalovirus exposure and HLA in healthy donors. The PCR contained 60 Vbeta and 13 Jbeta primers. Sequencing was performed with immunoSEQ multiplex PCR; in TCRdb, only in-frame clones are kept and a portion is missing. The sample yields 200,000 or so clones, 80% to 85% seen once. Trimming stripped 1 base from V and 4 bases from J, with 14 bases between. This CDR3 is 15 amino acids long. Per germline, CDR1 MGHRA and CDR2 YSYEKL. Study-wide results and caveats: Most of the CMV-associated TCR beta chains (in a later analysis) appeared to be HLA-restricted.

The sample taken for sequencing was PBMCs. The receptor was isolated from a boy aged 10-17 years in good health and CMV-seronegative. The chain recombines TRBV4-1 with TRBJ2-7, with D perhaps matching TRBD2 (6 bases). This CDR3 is CASSQVGGAGYEQYF. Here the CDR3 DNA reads TGCGCCAGCAGCCAAGTGGGGGGAGCAGGTTACGAGCAGTACTTC.